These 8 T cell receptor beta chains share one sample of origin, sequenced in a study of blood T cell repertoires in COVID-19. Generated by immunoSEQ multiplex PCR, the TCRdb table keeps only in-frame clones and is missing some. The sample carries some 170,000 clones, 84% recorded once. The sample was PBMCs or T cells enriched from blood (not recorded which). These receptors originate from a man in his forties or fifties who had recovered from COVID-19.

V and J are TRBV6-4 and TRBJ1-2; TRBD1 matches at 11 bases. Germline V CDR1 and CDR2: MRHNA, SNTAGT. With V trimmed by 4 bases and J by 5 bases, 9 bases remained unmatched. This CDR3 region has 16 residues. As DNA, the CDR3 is TGTGCCAGCAGTGTCGGATTCGGACAGGGGGCATATGGCTACACCTTC. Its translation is CASSVGFGQGAYGYTF.

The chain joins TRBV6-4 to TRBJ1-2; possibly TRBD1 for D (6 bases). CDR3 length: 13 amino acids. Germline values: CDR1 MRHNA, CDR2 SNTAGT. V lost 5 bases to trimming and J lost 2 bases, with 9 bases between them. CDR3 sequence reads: CASSLTGNYGYTF. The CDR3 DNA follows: TGTGCCAGCAGTCTCACAGGGAACTATGGCTACACCTTC.

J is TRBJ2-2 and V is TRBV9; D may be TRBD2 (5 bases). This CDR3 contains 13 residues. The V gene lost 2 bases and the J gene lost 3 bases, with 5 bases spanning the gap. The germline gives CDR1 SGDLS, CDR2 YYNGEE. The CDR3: CASSVSDTGELFF. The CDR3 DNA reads TGTGCCAGCAGCGTTAGCGACACCGGGGAGCTGTTTTTT.

The CDR3 reads CALRVVSEAFF. Here the CDR3 DNA reads TGTGCCCTAAGAGTGGTGTCTGAAGCTTTCTTT. The chain carries TRBV30 and TRBJ1-1, with D unresolved. The CDR3 is 11 amino acids. Trimming removed 8 bases at V and 6 bases at J, with 13 bases between. From germline, CDR1 is GTSNPN and CDR2 SVGIG (reference sequence).

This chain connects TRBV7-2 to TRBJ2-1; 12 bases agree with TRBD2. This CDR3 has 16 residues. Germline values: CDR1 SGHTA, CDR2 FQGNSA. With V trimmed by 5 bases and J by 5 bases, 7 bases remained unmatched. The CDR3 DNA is TGTGCCAGCAGCCTACAAGGGACTAGCGGGCACAATGAGCAGTTCTTC. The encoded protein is CASSLQGTSGHNEQFF.

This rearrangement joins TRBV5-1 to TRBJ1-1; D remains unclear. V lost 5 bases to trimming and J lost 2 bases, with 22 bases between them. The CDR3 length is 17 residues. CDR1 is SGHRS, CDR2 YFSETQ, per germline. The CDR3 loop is CASRRVQNPGGNTEAFF. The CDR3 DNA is TGCGCCAGCAGAAGGGTTCAGAATCCAGGAGGAAACACTGAAGCTTTCTTT.

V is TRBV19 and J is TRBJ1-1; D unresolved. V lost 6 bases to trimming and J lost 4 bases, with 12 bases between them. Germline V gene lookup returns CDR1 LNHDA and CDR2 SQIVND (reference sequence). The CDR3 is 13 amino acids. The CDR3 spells CASSGRSLTEAFF. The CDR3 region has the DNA TGTGCCAGTAGCGGTCGAAGCCTCACTGAAGCTTTCTTT.

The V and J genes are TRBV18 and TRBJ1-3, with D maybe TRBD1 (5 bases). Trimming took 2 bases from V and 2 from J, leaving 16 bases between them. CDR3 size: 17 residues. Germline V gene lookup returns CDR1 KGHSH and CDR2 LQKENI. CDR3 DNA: TGTGCCAGCTCACCAGTCGTAGGGGAAGGCGCTGGAAACACCATATATTTT. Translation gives CASSPVVGEGAGNTIYF.